These 7 T cell receptor beta chains came from one sample sequenced in a study of vaccination effects on CD4 cells after COVID-19. The protocol was immunoSEQ multiplex PCR, while the TCRdb copy is restricted to in-frame clones and leaves out a portion. This sample has approximately 24,000 clones, with around 76% found just once. Pools of viral peptides were used by the ViraFEST assay to expand antigen-specific CD4+ T cells ahead of sequencing. Having been cultured for about ten days, the cells underwent CD4+ T cell isolation. A PCR test confirmed that the person had SARS-CoV-2 infection between March and December 2020. Antigens for these TCRs are unknown. Sequenced material: CD4+ T cells from PBMCs cultured with SARS-CoV-2 spike peptides, taken before COVID-19 vaccination. The receptor source for this set is a human donor who had a prior SARS-CoV-2 infection.

The genes are TRBV2 and TRBJ1-1; 8 bases match TRBD1. Germline lookup yields CDR1 SNHLY and CDR2 FYNNEI. This CDR3 has 14 amino acids. After removal of 4 bases from V and 8 bases from J, the junction contained 9 bases not matched to a gene. DNA of the CDR3: TGTGCCAGCAGTGGGTCATACAGGACAGGGGAAGCTTTCTTT. Amino acids: CASSGSYRTGEAFF.

The rearrangement links TRBV12-5 to TRBJ1-4, with 8 nucleotides matching TRBD1. V gave up 0 bases and J gave up 8 bases; unmatched junction bases: 14. Per the germline V gene, CDR1 is LGHNT and CDR2 is FRNRAP. The CDR3 runs to 18 residues. The CDR3 DNA follows: TGTGCTAGTGGTTTGGTACTCTCCCGGGACAGGCCGAGGGAAAAACTGTTTTTT. Translated, it gives CASGLVLSRDRPREKLFF.

This rearrangement joins TRBV4-1 to TRBJ2-7; 10 nucleotides line up with TRBD1. This CDR3 has 16 residues. Per germline, CDR1 MGHRA and CDR2 YSYEKL. V lost 3 bases to trimming and J lost 6 bases; unmatched junction nucleotides: 11. The chain's CDR3 is CASSQARDRGLGEQYF. The CDR3 nucleotides read TGCGCCAGCAGCCAGGCCCGGGACAGGGGATTGGGCGAGCAGTACTTC.

This chain uses TRBV11-1 with TRBJ2-5; D remains unclear. Per germline, CDR1 SGHAT and CDR2 FQDESV (reference sequence). Trimming took off 0 bases at V and 3 bases at J, with 14 bases between the two ends. The CDR3 runs 16 residues. The CDR3: CASSLAPVLAKETQYF. CDR3 nucleotides: TGTGCCAGCAGCTTAGCGCCGGTGCTGGCGAAAGAGACCCAGTACTTC.

The V gene is TRBV7-3, the J gene TRBJ2-7; 10 positions match TRBD2. The V gene end was trimmed by 5 bases and the J gene end by 1 base; junction bases not matched to a gene: 8. The germline gives CDR1 SGHTA, CDR2 FQGTGA. This CDR3 is built from 16 residues. DNA for the CDR3: TGTGCCAGCAGCGTTAAGCGGGGGGGTAAGTCCTACGAGCAGTACTTC. This codes for CASSVKRGGKSYEQYF.

In its sample, this clone was seen once. This rearrangement joins TRBV28 to TRBJ2-3; 9 positions match TRBD2. From germline, CDR1 is MDHEN and CDR2 SYDVKM. After removal of 7 bases from V and 4 bases from J, the junction contained 12 bases not matched to a gene. The CDR3 totals 16 residues. CDR3 residues: CASKLDERGVPDTQYF. The CDR3 DNA reads as TGTGCCAGCAAGCTGGATGAGCGGGGGGTCCCAGATACGCAGTATTTT.

The chain recombines TRBV12-3 or TRBV12-4 with TRBJ1-1; weak D call: TRBD1 (5 bases). The V gene lost 3 bases and the J gene lost 1 base, with 6 bases spanning the gap. The CDR3 is 13 amino acids. The CDR3 region has the DNA TGTGCCAGCAGTTTTGGGGGGAACACTGAAGCTTTCTTT. Translating it yields CASSFGGNTEAFF.